This passage covers 2 T cell receptor beta chains from one sample sequenced in a study. TCRdb ran MiXCR on the 5' RACE reads and lists one entry per CDR3 protein. The sample comprises 55,000 to 75,000 distinct CDR3 sequences, approximately 31% of which are singletons, and roughly 2.5% rests with the top ten. The sequenced sample was tumor-infiltrating naive CD4+ T cells sorted from the breast tumor. The sample's subset: naive CD4+ T cells, CD4+CD45RA+CD25-. The receptors stem from a female donor with breast cancer.

A few counts support this clonotype. This chain uses TRBV7-9 with TRBJ2-5, with D perhaps matching TRBD2 (6 bases). Trimming removed 5 bases at V and 3 bases at J, with 19 bases between. Germline assignment: CDR1 SEHNR and CDR2 FQNEAQ (reference sequence). The CDR3 extends over 16 amino acids. The CDR3: CASSTKGVTSKETQYF. Here the CDR3 DNA reads TGTGCCAGCAGCACTAAAGGGGTGACTAGTAAAGAGACCCAGTACTTC.

Note on this clonotype: The CDR3 does not close with the conserved phenylalanine or tryptophan, likely indicating a read error. The chain couples TRBV7-2 to TRBJ1-5; maybe TRBD1 (5 bases). Trimming left V 5 bases short and J 3 bases short, with 11 bases between. The CDR3 has 14 amino acids. Per germline, CDR1 SGHTA and CDR2 FQGNSA. CDR3 DNA: TGTGCCAGCAGCCTCCGGGACTCCAATCAGCCCCAGCATCTT. This codes for CASSLRDSNQPQHL.